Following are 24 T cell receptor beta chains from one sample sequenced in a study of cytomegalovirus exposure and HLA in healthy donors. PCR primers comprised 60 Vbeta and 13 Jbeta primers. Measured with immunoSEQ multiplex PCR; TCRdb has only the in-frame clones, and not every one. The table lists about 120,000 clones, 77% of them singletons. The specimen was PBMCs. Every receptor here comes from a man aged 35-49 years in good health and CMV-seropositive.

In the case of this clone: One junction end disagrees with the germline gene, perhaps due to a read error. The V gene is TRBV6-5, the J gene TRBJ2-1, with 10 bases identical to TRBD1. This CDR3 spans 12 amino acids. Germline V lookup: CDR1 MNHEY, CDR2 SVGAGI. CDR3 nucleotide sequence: TGTGCCAGCAGCCGACAGGGGGCACGGTTAGTCTTC. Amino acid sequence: CASSRQGARLVF.

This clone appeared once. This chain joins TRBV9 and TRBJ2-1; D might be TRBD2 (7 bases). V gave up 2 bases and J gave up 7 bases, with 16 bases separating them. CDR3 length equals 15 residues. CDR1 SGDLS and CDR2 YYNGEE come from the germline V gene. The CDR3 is CASSVGWGGLNEQFF. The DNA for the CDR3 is TGTGCCAGCAGCGTGGGCTGGGGGGGGCTAAATGAGCAGTTCTTC.

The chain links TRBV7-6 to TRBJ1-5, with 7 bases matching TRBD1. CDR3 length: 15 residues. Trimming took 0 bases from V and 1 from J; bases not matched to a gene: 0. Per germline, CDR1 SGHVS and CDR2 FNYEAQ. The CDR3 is CASSLATGSNQPQHF. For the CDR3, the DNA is TGTGCCAGCAGCTTAGCGACAGGGAGCAATCAGCCCCAGCATTTT.

Here the CDR3 reads CASSRQTGLSPPLHF. CDR3 DNA sequence: TGTGCCAGCAGCCGCCAGACAGGCCTCTCCCCCCCCCTCCACTTT. The gene calls are TRBV7-9 and TRBJ1-6; weak D call: TRBD1 (6 bases). The ends were cut back, 5 bases at V and 13 bases at J, with 21 bases in the middle. The length of the CDR3 is 15 residues. The germline CDR1 and CDR2 sequences are SEHNR and FQNEAQ (reference sequence).

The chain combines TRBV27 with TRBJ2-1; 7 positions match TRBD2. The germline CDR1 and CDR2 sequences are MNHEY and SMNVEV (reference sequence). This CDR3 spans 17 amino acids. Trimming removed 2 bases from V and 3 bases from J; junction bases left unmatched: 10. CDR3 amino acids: CASSLGSGGGVYNEQFF. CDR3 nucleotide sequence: TGTGCCAGCAGTTTAGGGTCGGGGGGTGGGGTCTACAATGAGCAGTTCTTC.

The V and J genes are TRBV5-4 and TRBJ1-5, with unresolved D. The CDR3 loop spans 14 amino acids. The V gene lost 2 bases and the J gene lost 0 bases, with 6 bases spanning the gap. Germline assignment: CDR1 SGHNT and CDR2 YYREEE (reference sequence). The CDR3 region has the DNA TGTGCCAGCAGCTTCATCGGTAGCAATCAGCCCCAGCATTTT. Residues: CASSFIGSNQPQHF.

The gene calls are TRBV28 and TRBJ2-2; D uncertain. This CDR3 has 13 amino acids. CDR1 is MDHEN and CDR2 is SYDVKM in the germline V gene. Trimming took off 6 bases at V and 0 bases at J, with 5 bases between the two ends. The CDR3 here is CASRQANTGELFF. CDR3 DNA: TGTGCCAGCAGGCAGGCGAACACCGGGGAGCTGTTTTTT.

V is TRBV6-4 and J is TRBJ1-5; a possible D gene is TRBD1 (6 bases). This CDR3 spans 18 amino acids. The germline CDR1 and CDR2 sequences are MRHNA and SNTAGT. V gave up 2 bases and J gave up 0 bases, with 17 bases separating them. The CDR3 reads CASSDTRTEKDSNQPQHF. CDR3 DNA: TGTGCCAGCAGTGACACACGGACAGAAAAAGATAGCAATCAGCCCCAGCATTTT.

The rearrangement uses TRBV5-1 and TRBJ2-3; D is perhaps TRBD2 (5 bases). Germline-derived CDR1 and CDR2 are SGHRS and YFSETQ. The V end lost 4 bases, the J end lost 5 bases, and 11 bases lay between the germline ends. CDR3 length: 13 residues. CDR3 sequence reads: CASSNQGGDTQYF. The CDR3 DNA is TGCGCCAGCAGCAACCAAGGAGGAGATACGCAGTATTTT.

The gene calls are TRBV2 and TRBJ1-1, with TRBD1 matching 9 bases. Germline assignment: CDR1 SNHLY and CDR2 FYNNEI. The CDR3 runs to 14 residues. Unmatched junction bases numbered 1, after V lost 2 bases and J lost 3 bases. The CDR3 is CASSERTGDTEAFF. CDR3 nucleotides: TGTGCCAGCAGTGAACGGACAGGGGACACTGAAGCTTTCTTT.

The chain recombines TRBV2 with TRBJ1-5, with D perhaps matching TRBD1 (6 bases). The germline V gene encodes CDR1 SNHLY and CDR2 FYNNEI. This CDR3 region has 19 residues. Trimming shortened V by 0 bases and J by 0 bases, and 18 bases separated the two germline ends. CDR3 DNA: TGTGCCAGCAGTGAAGCGCTTCTTGGCAGGGGTTCTAGCAATCAGCCCCAGCATTTT. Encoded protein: CASSEALLGRGSSNQPQHF.

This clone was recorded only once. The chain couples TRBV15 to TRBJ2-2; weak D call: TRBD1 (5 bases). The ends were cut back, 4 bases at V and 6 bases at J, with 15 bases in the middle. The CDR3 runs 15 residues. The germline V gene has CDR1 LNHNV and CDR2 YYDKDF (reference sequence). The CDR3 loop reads CATSTGSQVAGELFF. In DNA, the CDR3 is TGTGCCACCAGCACCGGCTCACAGGTTGCCGGGGAGCTGTTTTTT.

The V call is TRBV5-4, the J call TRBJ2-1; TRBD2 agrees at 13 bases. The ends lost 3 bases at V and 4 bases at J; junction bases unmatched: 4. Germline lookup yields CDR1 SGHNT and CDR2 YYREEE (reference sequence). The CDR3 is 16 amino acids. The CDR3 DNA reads TGTGCCAGCAGCTATCCGACTAGCGGGGGGTACAATGAGCAGTTCTTC. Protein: CASSYPTSGGYNEQFF.

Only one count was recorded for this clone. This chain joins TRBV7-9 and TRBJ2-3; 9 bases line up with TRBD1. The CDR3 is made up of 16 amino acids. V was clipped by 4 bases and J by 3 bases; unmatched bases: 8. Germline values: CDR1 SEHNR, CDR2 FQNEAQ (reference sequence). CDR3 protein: CASSSLQGALTDTQYF. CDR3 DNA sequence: TGTGCCAGCAGCTCACTACAGGGGGCGCTTACAGATACGCAGTATTTT. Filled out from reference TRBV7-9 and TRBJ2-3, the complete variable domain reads DTGVSQNPRHKITKRGQNVTFRCDPISEHNRLYWYRQTLGQGPEFLTYFQNEAQLEKSRLLSDRFSAERPKGSFSTLEIQRTEQGDSAMYLCASSSLQGALTDTQYFGPGTRLTVL.

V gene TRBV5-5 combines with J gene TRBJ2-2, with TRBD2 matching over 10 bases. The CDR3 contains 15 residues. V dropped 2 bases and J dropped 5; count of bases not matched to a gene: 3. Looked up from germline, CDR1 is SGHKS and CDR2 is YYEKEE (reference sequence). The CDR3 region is CASSLSGGATGELFF. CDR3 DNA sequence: TGTGCCAGCAGCTTAAGCGGGGGGGCTACCGGGGAGCTGTTTTTT.

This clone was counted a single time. In DNA, the CDR3 is TGTGCCAGCAGCCTACCGGCAGGGGGCTCCGGGGAGCTGTTTTTT. Translation gives CASSLPAGGSGELFF. The chain joins TRBV5-6 to TRBJ2-2; 8 bases line up with TRBD1. With V trimmed by 4 bases and J by 6 bases, 8 bases remained unmatched. Germline CDR1 SGHDT, CDR2 YYEEEE. The CDR3 sequence is 15 residues long.

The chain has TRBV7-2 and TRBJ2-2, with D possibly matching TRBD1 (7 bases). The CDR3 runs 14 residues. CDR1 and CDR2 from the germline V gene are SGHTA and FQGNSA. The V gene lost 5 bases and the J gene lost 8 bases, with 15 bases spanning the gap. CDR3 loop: CASSPQGGGGELFF. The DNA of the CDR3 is TGTGCCAGCAGCCCCCAGGGGGGCGGGGGGGAGCTGTTTTTT.

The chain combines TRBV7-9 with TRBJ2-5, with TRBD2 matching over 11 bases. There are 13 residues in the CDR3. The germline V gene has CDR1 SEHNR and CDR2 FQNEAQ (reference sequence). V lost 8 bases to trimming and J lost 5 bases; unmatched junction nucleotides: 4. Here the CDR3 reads CASAIAGGETQYF. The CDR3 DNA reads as TGTGCCAGCGCTATAGCGGGGGGGGAGACCCAGTACTTC.

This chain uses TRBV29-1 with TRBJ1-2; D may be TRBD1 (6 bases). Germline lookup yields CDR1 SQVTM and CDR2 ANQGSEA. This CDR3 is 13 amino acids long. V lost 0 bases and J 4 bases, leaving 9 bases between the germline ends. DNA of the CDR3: TGCAGCGTTGAAGAACAGGGTGGCTATGGCTACACCTTC. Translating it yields CSVEEQGGYGYTF.

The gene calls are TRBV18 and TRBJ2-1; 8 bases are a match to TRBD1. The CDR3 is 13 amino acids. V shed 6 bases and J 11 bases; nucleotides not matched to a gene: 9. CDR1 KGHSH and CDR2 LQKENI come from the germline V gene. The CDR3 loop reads CASSPIPGGQQFF. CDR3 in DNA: TGTGCCAGCTCTCCAATACCAGGGGGCCAGCAGTTCTTC. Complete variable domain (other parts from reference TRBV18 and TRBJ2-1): NAGVMQNPRHLVRRRGQEARLRCSPMKGHSHVYWYRQLPEEGLKFMVYLQKENIIDESGMPKERFSAEFPKEGPSILRIQQVVRGDSAAYFCASSPIPGGQQFFGPGTRLTVL.

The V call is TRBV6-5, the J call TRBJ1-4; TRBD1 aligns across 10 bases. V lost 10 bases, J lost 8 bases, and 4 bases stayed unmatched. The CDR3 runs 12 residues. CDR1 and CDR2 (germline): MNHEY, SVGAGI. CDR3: CATGQGVEKLFF. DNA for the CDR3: TGTGCCACCGGACAGGGGGTCGAAAAACTGTTTTTT.

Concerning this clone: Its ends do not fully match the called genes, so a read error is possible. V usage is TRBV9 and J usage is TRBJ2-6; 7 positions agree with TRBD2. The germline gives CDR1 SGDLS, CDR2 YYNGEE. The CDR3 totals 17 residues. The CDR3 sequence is CASSVLAESFGANGLTF. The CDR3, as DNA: TGTGCCAGCAGCGTCCTAGCGGAATCATTTGGGGCCAACGGCCTGACTTTC.

The CDR3 loop is CASRGGVASGELFF. In nucleotides, the CDR3 is TGTGCCAGTCGGGGTGGGGTTGCGTCCGGGGAGCTGTTTTTT. This rearrangement joins TRBV5-4 to TRBJ2-2; D might be TRBD2 (5 bases). Germline V lookup: CDR1 SGHNT, CDR2 YYREEE (reference sequence). CDR3 length: 14 residues. Trimming removed 8 bases from V and 6 bases from J, with 17 bases in between. Full variable domain (remainder filled in from reference TRBV5-4 and TRBJ2-2): ETGVTQSPTHLIKTRGQQVTLRCSSQSGHNTVSWYQQALGQGPQFIFQYYREEENGRGNFPPRFSGLQFPNYSSELNVNALELDDSALYLCASRGGVASGELFFGEGSRLTVL.

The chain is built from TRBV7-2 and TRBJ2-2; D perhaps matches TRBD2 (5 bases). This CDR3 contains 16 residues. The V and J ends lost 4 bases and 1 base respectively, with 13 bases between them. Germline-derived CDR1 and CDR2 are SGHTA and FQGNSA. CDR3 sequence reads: CASSSESGMNTGELFF. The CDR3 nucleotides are TGTGCCAGCAGCTCTGAAAGCGGAATGAACACCGGGGAGCTGTTTTTT.